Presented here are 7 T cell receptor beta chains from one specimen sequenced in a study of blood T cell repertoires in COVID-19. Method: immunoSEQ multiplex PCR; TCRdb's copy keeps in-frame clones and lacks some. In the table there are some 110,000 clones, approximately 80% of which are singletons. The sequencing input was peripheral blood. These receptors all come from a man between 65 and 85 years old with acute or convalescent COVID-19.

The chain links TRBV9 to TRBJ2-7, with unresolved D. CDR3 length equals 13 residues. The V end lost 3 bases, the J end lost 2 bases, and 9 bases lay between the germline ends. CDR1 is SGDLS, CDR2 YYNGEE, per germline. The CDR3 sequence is CASSGTVPYEQYF. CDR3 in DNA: TGTGCCAGCAGCGGAACAGTACCCTACGAGCAGTACTTC.

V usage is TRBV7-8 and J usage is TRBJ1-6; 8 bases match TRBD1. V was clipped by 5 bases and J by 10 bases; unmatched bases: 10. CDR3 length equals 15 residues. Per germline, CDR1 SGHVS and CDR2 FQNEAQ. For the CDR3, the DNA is TGTGCCAGCAGCCCTTGGGACAGGATAGGATCACCCCTCCACTTT. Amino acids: CASSPWDRIGSPLHF.

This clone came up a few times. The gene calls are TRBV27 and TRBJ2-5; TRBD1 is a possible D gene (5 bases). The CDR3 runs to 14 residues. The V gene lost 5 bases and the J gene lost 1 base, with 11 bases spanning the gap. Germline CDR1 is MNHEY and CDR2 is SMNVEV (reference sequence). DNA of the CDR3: TGTGCCAGCAGTCTGTCCAGGGTCCAAGAGACCCAGTACTTC. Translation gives CASSLSRVQETQYF.

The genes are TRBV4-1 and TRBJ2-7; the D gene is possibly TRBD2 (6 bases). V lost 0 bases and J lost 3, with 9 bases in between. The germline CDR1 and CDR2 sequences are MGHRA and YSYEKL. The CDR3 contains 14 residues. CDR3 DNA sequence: TGCGCCAGCAGCCAAGATCAGACTAGCTACGAGCAGTACTTC. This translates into CASSQDQTSYEQYF.

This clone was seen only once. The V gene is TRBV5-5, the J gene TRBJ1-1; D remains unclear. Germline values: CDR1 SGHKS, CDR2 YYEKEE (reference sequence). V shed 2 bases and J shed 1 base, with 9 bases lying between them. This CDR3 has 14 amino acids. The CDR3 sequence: CASSLQTSNTEAFF. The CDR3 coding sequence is TGTGCCAGCAGCTTACAAACCTCGAACACTGAAGCTTTCTTT.

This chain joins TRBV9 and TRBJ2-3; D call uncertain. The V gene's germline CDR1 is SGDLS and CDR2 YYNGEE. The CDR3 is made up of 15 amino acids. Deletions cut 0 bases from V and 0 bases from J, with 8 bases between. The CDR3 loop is CASSVGAVSTDTQYF. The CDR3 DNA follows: TGTGCCAGCAGCGTAGGGGCAGTTAGCACAGATACGCAGTATTTT.

The CDR3 sequence: CASSLGLAERGFF. The CDR3 DNA reads TGTGCCAGCAGCCTGGGACTAGCAGAGAGGGGGTTCTTC. This rearrangement joins TRBV5-6 to TRBJ2-1; 9 bases fit TRBD2. The junction had 11 bases not matched to a gene; V was cut back by 4 bases and J by 15 bases. CDR3 length equals 13 residues. The germline CDR1 and CDR2 sequences are SGHDT and YYEEEE.